This TCR beta chain was documented in a study of T cells after yellow fever vaccination. Study-level results: When the response was secondary, it was weaker but reached its peak faster, day 5 versus 15.

In TCRdb, the 5' RACE reads were re-called with MiXCR into one record per CDR3 protein. The repertoire holds 250,000 to 300,000 distinct CDR3 sequences, with over 10% as singletons. CDR3 length: 15 amino acids. This clonotype was recorded a few times. The antigen is not known. This clonotype originated in a man aged 30 to 45 who received the YFV17D yellow fever vaccine. The chain couples TRBV21-1 to TRBJ2-7; the table's TRBD1 call for D was not verified on the DNA. TRBV21-1 is described as a pseudogene. The sequenced sample was CD4+ T cells sorted from PBMCs, obtained 45 days after the yellow fever booster vaccination. CDR3 nucleotide sequence: TGTGCCAGCAGCACTTCCGGGCCTGGGGAAAGCGAGCAGTACTTC. Its protein product is CASSTSGPGESEQYF.